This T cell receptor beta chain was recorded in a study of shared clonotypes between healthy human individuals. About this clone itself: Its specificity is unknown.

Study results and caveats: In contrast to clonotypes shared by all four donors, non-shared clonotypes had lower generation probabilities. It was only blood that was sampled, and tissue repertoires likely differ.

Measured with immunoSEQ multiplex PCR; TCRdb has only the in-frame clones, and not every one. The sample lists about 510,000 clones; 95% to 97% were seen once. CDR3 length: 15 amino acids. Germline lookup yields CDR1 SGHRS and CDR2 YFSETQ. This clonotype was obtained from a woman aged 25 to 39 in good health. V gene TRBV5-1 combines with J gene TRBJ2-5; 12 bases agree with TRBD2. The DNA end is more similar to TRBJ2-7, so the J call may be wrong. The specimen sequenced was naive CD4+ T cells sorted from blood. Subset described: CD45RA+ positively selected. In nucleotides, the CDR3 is TGCGCCAGCAGCCCCACTAGCGGGGGGTCCTACGAGCAGTACTTC. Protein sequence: CASSPTSGGSYEQYF.